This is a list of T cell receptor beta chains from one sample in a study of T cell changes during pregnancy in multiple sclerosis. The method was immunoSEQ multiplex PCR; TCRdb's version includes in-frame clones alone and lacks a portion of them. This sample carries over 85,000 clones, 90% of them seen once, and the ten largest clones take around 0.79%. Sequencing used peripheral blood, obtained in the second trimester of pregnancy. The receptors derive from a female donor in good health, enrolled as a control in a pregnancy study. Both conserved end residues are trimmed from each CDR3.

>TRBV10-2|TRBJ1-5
ASSEGSGAGNQPQH
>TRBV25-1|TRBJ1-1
ASSESWNTEAF
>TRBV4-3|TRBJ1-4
ASSQERATGGEKLF
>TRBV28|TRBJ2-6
ASSTADSLKYGANVLT
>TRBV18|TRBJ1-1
ASSPFGETEAF
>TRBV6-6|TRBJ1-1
ASSYSRTGTEAF
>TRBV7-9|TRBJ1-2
ASSSRQGALYGYT
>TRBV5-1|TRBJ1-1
ASGSLQGDTEAF
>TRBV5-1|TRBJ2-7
ASSRFTPGQNYEQY
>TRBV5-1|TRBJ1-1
ATQRDWNTEAF
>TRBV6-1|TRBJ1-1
ASSRDFSNTEAF
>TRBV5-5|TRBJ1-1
ASSFSGTVMNTEAF
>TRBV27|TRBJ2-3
ASSPGGGSTDTQY
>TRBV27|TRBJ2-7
ASSPSGRLSEQY
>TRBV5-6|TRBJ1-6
ASSLASHHNSPLH
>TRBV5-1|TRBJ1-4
ASSVGTGGNEKLF
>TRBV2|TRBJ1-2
ASSRQGANYGYT
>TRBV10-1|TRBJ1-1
ASSQGASTEAF
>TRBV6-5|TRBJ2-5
ASRKPGAAETQY
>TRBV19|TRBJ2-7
ASSPPGLRSEQY
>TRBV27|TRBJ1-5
ASSLSKGGSNQPQH
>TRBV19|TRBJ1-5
ASRADREHNNQPQH
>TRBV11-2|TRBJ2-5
ASSWGTGAQETQY
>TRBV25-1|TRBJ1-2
ASSEYGTVPNYGYT
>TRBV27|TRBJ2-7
ASRGAGHEQY
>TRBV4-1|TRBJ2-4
ASSLGLVQNIQY
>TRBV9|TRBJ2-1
ASSARPGLSSYNEQF
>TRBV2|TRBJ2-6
ASSAAYRAGANVLT
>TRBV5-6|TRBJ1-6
ASSFPGNGSPLH